This is a list of T cell receptor beta chains from one sample in a study of blood T cells in healthy people across ages. TCRdb re-derived calls from the 5' RACE reads in MiXCR, one entry per CDR3 protein. Here the sample spans 540,000 or so distinct CDR3 sequences, roughly a quarter being singletons. Sample: blood. Receptors originate from a woman in her seventies in good health. CDR3s include the opening cysteine and the closing phenylalanine or tryptophan. Each record gives: CDR3 length, J gene, V gene, D gene, clone size, CDR3 DNA, CDR3 protein. D genes are given only for firm matches. The size field is filled for only some rows; it gives once, few, many or a size class.

12	TRBJ2-7	TRBV6-2/TRBV6-3	NA	NA	TGTGCCAGCAGTTTCACGCAGGGTGCGCAGTACTTC	CASSFTQGAQYF
15	TRBJ2-7	TRBV11-2	TRBD1	NA	TGTGCCAGCAGCATGACAGGGGGCTTCTCCTACGAGCAGTACTTC	CASSMTGGFSYEQYF
12	TRBJ2-3	TRBV20-1	NA	NA	TGCGGTGCTAACCGACAGGACGTTACGCAGTATTTT	CGANRQDVTQYF
14	TRBJ1-5	TRBV18	TRBD1	few	TGTGCCAGCTCACCCGGGACAGGGTATCAGCCCCAGCATTTT	CASSPGTGYQPQHF
16	TRBJ1-2	TRBV12-3/TRBV12-4	NA	NA	TGTGCCAGCAGCTCCTCGCGTCGGAGACCTAACTATGGCTACACCTTC	CASSSSRRRPNYGYTF
15	TRBJ2-5	TRBV7-2	NA	NA	TGTGCCAGCAGCGACAGGATGGGGGCGAAAGAGACCCAGTACTTC	CASSDRMGAKETQYF
16	TRBJ1-1	TRBV4-2	NA	few	TGTGCCAGCAGCCAAGATGCGGGGGGCCGGAACACTGAAGCTTTCTTT	CASSQDAGGRNTEAFF
17	TRBJ1-4	TRBV10-3	TRBD1	NA	TGTGCCATCAGTGAGTCGGGATTGTCAGGGGGCCATGAAAAACTGTTTTTT	CAISESGLSGGHEKLFF
11	TRBJ2-7	TRBV29-1	NA	few	TGCAGCGGGGGAGAGGTCTACGAGCAGTACTTC	CSGGEVYEQYF
12	TRBJ1-1	TRBV3-1	NA	many	TGTGCCAGCAGCATAAGCGGGTTGATAGCTTTCTTT	CASSISGLIAFF